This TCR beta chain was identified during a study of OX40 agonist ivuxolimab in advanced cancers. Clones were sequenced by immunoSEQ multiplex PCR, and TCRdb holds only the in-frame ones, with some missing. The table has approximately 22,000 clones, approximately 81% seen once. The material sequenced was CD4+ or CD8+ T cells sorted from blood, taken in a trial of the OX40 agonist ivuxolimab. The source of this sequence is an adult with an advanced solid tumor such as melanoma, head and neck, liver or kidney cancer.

The chain's CDR3 is CASSLWGGETQYF. The CDR3 DNA reads TGTGCCAGCAGCTTGTGGGGGGGCGAGACCCAGTACTTC. This chain links TRBV5-4 with TRBJ2-5, with D possibly being TRBD2 (7 bases). There are 13 residues in the CDR3. The V gene lost 1 base and the J gene lost 5 bases, with 9 bases spanning the gap. Germline lookup yields CDR1 SGHNT and CDR2 YYREEE (reference sequence).